The clone carrying this T cell receptor beta chain was counted a single time. This sample was included in a study of T cell changes during pregnancy in multiple sclerosis. Sequenced by immunoSEQ multiplex PCR; TCRdb stores in-frame clones only, minus some. The sample holds fewer than 45,000 clones, approximately 94% seen once. The CDR3 runs 15 residues. Losses at the gene ends were 6 bases for V and 8 bases for J; bases not matched to a gene: 8. Germline CDR1 is MNHEY and CDR2 is SVGAGI. Sequences were derived from CD4+ T cells from peripheral blood mononuclear cells, sampled in the third trimester of pregnancy. The chain links TRBV6-5 to TRBJ2-1; 12 bases agree with TRBD1. The source is a female donor with multiple sclerosis, enrolled in a pregnancy study. The CDR3 coding sequence is TGTGCCAGCAGGGGACAGGGGGCAAGTAGGGATGAGCAGTTCTTC. Its protein is CASRGQGASRDEQFF.